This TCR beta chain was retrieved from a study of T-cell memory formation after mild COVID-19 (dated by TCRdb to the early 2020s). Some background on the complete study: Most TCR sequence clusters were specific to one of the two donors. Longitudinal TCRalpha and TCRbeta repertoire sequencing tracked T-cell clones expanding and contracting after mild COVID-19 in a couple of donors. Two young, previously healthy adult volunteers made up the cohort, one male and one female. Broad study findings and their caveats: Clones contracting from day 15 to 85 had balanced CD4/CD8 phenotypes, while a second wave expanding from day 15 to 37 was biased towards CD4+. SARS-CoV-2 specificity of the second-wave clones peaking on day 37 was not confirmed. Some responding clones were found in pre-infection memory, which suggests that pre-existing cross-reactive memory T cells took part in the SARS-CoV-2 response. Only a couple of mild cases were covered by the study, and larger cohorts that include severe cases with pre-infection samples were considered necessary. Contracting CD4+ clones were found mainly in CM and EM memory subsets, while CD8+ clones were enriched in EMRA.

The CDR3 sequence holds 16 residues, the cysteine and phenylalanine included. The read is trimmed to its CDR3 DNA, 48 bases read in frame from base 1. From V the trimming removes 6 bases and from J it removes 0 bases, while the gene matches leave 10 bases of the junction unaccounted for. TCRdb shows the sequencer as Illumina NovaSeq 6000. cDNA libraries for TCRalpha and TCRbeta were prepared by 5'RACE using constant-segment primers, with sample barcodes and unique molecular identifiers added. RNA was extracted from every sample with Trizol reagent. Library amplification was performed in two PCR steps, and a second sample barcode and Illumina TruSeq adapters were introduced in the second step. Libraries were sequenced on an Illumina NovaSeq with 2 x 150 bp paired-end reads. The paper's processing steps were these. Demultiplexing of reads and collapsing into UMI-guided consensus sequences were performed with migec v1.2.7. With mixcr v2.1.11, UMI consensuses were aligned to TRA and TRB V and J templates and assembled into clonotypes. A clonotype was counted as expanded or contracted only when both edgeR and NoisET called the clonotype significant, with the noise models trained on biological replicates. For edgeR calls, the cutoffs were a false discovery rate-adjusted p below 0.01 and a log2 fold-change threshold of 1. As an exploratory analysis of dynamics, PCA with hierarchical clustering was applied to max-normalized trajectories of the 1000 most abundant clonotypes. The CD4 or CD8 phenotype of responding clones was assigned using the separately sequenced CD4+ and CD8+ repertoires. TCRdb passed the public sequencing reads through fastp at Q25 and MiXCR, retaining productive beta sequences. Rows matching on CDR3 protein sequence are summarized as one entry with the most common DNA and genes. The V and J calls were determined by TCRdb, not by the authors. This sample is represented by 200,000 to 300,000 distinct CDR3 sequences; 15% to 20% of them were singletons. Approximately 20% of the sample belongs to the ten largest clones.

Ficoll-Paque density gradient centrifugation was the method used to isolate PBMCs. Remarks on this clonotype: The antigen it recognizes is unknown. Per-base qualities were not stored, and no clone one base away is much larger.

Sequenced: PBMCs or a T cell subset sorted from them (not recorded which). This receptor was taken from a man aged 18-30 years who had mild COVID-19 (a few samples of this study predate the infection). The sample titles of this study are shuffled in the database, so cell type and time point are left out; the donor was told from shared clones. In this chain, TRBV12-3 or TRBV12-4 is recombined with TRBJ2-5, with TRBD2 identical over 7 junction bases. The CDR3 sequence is CASSPWGSGYQETQYF. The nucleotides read TGTGCCAGCAGCCCCTGGGGTAGCGGGTACCAAGAGACCCAGTACTTC.